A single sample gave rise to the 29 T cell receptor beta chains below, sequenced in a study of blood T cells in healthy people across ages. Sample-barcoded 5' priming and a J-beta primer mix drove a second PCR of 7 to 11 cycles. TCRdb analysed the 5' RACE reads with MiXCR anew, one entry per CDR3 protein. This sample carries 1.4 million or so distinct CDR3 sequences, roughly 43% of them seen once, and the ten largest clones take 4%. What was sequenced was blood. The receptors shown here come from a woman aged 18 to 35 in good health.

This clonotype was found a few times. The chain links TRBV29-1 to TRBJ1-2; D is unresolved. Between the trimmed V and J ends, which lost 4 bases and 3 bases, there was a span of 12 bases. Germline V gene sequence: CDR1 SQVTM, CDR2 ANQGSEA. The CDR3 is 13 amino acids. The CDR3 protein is CSVVNLLDYGYTF. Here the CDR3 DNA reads TGCAGCGTTGTAAACCTCTTGGACTATGGCTACACCTTC.

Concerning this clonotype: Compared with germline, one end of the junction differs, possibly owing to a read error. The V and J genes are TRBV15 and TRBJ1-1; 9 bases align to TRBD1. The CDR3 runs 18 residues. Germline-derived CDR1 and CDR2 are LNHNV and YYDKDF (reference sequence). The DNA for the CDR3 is TGTGCCACCAGCACCCGAAACCGGGACAGGGAAGGTAGCACTGAAGTTTTCTTT. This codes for CATSTRNRDREGSTEVFF.

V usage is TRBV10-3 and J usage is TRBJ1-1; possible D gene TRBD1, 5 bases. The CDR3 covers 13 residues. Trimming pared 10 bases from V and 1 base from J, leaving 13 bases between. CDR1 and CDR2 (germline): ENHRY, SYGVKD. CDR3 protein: CATLGQTNTEAFF. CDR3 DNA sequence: TGTGCCACCCTGGGGCAGACGAACACTGAAGCTTTCTTT.

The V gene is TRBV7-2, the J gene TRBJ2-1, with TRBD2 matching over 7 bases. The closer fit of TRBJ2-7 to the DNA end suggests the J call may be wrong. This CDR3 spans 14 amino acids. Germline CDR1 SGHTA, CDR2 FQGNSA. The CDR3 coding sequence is TGTGCCAGCAGACCAGCGGGATTTTACAATGAGCAGTACTTC. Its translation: CASRPAGFYNEQYF.

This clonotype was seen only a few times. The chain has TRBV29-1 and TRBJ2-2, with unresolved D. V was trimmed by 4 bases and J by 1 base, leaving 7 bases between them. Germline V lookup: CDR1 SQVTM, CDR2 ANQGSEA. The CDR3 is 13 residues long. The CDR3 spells CSVGSENTGELFF. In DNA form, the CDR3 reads TGCAGCGTTGGTTCAGAGAACACCGGGGAGCTGTTTTTT.

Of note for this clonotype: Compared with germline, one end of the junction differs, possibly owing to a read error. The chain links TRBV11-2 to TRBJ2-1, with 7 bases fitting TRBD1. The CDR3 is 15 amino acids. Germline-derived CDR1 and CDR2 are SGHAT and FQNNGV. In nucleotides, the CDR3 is TGTGCCAGCAGCCCCCTGACAGGGCATTACAATGAGCAGTTCTTT. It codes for CASSPLTGHYNEQFF.

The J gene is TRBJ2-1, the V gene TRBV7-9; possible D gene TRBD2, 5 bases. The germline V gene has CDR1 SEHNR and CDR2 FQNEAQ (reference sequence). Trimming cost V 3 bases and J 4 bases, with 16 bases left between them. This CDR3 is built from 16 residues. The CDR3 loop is CASSFSVVGGYNEQFF. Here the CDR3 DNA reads TGTGCCAGCAGCTTTAGCGTGGTAGGAGGTTACAATGAGCAGTTCTTC. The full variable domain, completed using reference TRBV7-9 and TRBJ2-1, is DTGVSQNPRHKITKRGQNVTFRCDPISEHNRLYWYRQTLGQGPEFLTYFQNEAQLEKSRLLSDRFSAERPKGSFSTLEIQRTEQGDSAMYLCASSFSVVGGYNEQFFGPGTRLTVL.

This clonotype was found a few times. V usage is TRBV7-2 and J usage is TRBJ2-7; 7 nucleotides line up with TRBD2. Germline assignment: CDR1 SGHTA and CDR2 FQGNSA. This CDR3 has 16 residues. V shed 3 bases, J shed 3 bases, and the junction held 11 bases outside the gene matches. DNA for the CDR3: TGTGCCAGCAGCTTGGCCCCTAGCGGACGCTACTACGAGCAGTACTTC. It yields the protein CASSLAPSGRYYEQYF.

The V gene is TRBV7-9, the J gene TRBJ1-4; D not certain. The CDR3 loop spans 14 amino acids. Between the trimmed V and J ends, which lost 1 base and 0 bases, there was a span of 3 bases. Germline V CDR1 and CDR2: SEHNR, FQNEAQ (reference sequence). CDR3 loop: CASSLVPTNEKLFF. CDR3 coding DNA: TGTGCCAGCAGCTTAGTTCCAACTAATGAAAAACTGTTTTTT.

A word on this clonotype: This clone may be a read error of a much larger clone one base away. The CDR3: CASRRGGQNYVYTF. CDR3 DNA: TGTGCCAGCAGGCGCGGGGGACAGAACTATGTCTACACCTTC. The chain combines TRBV12-3 or TRBV12-4 with TRBJ1-2, with TRBD1 matching 7 bases. The CDR3 is 14 residues long.

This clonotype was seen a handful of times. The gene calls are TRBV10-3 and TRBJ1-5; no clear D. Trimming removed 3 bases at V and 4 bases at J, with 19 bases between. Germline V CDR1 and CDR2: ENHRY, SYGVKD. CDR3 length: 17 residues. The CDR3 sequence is CAISEQSGFGINQPQHF. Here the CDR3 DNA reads TGTGCCATCAGTGAACAGTCGGGCTTCGGGATAAATCAGCCCCAGCATTTT.

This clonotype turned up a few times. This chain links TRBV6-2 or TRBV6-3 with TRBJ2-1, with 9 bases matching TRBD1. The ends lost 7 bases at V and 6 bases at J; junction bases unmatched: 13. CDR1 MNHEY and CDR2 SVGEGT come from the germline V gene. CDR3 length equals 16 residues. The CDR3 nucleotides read TGTGCCAGCACCCTTTACGGGACAGGGTGGCTCAATGAGCAGTTCTTC. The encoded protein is CASTLYGTGWLNEQFF.

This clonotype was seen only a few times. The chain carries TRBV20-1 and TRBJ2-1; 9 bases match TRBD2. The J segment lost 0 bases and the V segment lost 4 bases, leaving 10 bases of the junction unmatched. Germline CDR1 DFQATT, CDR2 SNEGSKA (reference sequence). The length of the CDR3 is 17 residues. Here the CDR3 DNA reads TGCAGTGCTACTAGAGCGGGAGGTCACAGCTCCTACAATGAGCAGTTCTTC. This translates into CSATRAGGHSSYNEQFF.

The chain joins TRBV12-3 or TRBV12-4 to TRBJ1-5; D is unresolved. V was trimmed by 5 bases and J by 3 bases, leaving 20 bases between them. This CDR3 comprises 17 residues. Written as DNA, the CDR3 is TGTGCCAGCAGTCCCAGCCGAGGCCTCGGCCCCAATCAGCCCCAGCATTTT. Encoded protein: CASSPSRGLGPNQPQHF.

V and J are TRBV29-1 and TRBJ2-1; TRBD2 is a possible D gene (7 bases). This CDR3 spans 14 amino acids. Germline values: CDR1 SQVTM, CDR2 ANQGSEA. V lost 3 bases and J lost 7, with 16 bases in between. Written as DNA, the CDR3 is TGCAGCGTTGAGACAGGCCGGGGGGCTAATGAGCAGTTCTTC. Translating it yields CSVETGRGANEQFF.

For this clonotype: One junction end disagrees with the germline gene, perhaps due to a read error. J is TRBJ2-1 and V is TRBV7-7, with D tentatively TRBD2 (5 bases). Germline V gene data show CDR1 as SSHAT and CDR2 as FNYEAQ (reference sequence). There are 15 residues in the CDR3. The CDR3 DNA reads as TGTGCTAGCAGCTTAGAGGCGGGCGGCTACAATGAGCGGTTCTTC. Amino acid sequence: CASSLEAGGYNERFF.

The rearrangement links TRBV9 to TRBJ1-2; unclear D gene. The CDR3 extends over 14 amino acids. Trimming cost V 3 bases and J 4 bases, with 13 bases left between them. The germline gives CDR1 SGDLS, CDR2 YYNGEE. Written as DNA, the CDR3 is TGTGCCAGCAGCGAAGATGACCGAATCTATGGCTACACCTTC. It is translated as CASSEDDRIYGYTF. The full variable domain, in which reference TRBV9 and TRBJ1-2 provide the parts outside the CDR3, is DSGVTQTPKHLITATGQRVTLRCSPRSGDLSVYWYQQSLDQGLQFLIQYYNGEERAKGNILERFSAQQFPDLHSELNLSSLELGDSALYFCASSEDDRIYGYTFGSGTRLTVV.

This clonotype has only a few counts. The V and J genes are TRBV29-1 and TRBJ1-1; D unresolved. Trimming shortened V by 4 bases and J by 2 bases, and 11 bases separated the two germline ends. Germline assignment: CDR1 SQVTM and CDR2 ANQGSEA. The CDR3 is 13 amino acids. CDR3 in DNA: TGCAGCGTTGTCGGTTGGTCCAACACTGAAGCTTTCTTT. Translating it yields CSVVGWSNTEAFF.

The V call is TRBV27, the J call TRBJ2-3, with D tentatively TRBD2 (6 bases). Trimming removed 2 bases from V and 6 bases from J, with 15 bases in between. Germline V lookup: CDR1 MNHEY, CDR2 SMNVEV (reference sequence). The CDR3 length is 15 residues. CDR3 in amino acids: CASSLRSGSGDTQYF. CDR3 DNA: TGTGCCAGCAGTTTACGGTCCGGGAGTGGCGATACGCAGTATTTT.

The CDR3 bases are TGCAGCGTTGCCCCGGACAGGGGATACGAGCAGTTCTTC. It yields the protein CSVAPDRGYEQFF. The V and J genes are TRBV29-1 and TRBJ2-1; 9 nucleotides align to TRBD1. Germline trimming cut 4 bases from V and 10 bases from J; bases unmatched to any gene: 8. The CDR3 is made up of 13 amino acids. Germline loops: CDR1 SQVTM, CDR2 ANQGSEA.

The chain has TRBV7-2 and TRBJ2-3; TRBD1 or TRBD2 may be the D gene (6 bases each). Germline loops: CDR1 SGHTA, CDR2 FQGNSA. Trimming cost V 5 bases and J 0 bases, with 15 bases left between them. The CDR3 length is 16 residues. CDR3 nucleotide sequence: TGTGCCAGCAGCGACCGGACCGGGGGCAGCACAGATACGCAGTATTTT. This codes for CASSDRTGGSTDTQYF.

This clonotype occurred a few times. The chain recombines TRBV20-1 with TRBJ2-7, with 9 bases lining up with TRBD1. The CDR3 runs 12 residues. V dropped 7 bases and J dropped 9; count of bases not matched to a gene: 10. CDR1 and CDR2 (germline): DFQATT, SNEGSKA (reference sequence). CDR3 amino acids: CSVTETGGVQYF. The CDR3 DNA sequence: TGCAGTGTTACCGAGACAGGGGGTGTGCAGTACTTC.

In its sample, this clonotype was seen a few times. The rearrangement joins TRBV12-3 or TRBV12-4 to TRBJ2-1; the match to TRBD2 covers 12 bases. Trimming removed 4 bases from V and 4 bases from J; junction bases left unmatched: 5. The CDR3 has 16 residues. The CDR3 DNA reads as TGTGCCAGCAGTTCCAAGACTAGCGGGGGTTACAATGAGCAGTTCTTC. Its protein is CASSSKTSGGYNEQFF.

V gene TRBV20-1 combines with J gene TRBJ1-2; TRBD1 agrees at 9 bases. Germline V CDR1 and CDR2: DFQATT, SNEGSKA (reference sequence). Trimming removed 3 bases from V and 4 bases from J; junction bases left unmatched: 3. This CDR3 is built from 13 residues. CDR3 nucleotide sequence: TGCAGTGCTAGGGGGACAGGGCCCTATGGCTACACCTTC. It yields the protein CSARGTGPYGYTF.

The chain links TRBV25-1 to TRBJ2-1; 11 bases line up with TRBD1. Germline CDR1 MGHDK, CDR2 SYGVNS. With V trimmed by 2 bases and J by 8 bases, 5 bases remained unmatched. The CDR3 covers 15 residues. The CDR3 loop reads CASSEPRTGGYEQFF. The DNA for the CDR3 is TGTGCCAGCAGTGAACCCCGGACAGGGGGCTATGAGCAGTTCTTC. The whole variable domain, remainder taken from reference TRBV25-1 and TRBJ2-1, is EADIYQTPRYLVIGTGKKITLECSQTMGHDKMYWYQQDPGMELHLIHYSYGVNSTEKGDLSSESTVSRIRTEHFPLTLESARPSHTSQYLCASSEPRTGGYEQFFGPGTRLTVL.

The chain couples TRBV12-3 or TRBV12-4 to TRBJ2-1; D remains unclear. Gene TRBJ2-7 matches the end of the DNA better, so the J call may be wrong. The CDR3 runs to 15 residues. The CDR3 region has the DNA TGTGCCAGCAGCCCGGCTAGGCCATCCAACAATGAGCAGTACTTC. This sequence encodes CASSPARPSNNEQYF.

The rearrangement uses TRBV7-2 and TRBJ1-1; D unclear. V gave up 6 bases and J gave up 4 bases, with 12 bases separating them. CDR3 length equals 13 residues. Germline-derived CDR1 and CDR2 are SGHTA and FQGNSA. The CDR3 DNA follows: TGTGCCAGCAGGCCCACAGACGCCACTGAAGCTTTCTTT. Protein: CASRPTDATEAFF.

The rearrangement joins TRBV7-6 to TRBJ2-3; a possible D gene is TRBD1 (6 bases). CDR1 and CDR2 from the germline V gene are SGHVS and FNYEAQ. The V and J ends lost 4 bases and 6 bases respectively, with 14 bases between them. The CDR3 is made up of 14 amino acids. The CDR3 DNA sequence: TGTGCCAGCAGCTCTTACAGGGAGTACGATACGCAGTATTTT. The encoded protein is CASSSYREYDTQYF.

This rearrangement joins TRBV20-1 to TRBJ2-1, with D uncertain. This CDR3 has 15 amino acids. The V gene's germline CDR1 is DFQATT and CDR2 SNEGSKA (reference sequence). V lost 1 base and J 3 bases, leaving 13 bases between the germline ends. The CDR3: CSARARSRIYNEQFF. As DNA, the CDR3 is TGCAGTGCTAGAGCCCGCAGCAGGATCTACAATGAGCAGTTCTTC.